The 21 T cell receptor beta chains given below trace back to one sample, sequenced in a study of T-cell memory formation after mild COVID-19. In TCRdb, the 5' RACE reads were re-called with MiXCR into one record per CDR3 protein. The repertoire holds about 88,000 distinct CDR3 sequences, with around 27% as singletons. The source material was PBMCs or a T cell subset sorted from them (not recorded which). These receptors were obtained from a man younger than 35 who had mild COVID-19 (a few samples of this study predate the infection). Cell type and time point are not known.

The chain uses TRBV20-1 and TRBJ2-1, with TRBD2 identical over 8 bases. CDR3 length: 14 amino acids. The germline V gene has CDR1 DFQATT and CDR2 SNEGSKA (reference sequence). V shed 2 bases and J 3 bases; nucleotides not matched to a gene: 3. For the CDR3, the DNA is TGCAGTGCTAGAATCCGGGGGGGCTACAATGAGCAGTTCTTC. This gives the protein CSARIRGGYNEQFF.

The CDR3 sequence: CASTLPGYGYTF. CDR3 in DNA: TGTGCCAGCACCCTCCCCGGGTATGGCTACACCTTC. The rearrangement uses TRBV6-1 and TRBJ1-2, with D unclear. CDR1 and CDR2 from the germline V gene are MNHNS and SASEGT. V lost 7 bases and J 5 bases, leaving 11 bases between the germline ends. This CDR3 is built from 12 residues.

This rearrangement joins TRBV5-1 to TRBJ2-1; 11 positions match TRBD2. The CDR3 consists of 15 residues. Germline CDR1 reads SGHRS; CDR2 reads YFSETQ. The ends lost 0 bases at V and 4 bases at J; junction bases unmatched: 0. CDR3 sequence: CASSLVAGGYNEQFF. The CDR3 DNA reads TGCGCCAGCAGCTTGGTAGCGGGGGGGTACAATGAGCAGTTCTTC.

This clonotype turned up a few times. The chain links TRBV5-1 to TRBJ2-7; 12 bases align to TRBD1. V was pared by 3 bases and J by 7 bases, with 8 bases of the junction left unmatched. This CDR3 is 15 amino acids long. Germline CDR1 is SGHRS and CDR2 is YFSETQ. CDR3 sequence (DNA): TGCGCCAGCAGCTCGTTGGGACAGGGGGCGGGGGAGCAGTACTTC. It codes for CASSSLGQGAGEQYF.

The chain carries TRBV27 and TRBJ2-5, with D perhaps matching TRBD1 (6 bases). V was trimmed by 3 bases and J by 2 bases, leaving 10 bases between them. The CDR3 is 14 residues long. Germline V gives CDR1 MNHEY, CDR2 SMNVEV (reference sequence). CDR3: CASSLLGGQETQYF. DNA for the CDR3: TGTGCCAGCAGTTTGTTAGGGGGTCAAGAGACCCAGTACTTC.

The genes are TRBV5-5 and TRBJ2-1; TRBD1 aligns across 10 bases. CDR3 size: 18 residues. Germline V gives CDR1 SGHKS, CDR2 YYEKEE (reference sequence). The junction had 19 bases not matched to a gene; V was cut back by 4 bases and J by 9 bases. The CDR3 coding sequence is TGTGCCAGCAGCCCCCGTTGGGCCGGACAGGGGGTATCGCGTGAGCAGTTCTTC. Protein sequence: CASSPRWAGQGVSREQFF.

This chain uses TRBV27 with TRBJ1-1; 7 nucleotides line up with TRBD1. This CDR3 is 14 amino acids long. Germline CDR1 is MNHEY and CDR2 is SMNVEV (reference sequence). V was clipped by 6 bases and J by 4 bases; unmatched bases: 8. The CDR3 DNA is TGTGCCAGCAGGACATCGACAGGGTCCACTGAAGCTTTCTTT. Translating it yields CASRTSTGSTEAFF.

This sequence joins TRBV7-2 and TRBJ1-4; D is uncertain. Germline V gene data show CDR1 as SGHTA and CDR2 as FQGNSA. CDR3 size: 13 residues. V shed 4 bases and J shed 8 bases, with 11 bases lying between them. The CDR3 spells CASSSGFEEKLFF. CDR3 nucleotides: TGTGCCAGCAGCTCCGGATTCGAGGAAAAACTGTTTTTT.

The chain's CDR3 is CASSASGGLWSGELFF. In DNA, the CDR3 is TGTGCCAGCAGCGCGAGCGGGGGGCTCTGGTCCGGGGAGCTGTTTTTT. J is TRBJ2-2 and V is TRBV11-2; 9 bases match TRBD2. Per the germline V gene, CDR1 is SGHAT and CDR2 is FQNNGV. This CDR3 is 16 amino acids long. After removal of 5 bases from V and 6 bases from J, the junction contained 10 bases not matched to a gene.

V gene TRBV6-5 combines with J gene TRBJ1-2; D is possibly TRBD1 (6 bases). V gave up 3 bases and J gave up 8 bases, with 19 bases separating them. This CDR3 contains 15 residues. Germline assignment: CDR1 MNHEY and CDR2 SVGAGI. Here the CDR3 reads CASSYRLGGQQGYTF. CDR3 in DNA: TGTGCCAGCAGTTATCGATTGGGGGGGCAGCAGGGCTACACCTTC.

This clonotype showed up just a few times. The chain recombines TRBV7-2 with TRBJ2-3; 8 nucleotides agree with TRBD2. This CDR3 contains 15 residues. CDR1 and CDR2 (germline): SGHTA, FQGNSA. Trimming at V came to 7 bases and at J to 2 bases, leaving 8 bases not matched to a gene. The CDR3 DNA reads TGTGCCAGCAAGCGGGGGCAGAGATACACAGATACGCAGTATTTT. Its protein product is CASKRGQRYTDTQYF.

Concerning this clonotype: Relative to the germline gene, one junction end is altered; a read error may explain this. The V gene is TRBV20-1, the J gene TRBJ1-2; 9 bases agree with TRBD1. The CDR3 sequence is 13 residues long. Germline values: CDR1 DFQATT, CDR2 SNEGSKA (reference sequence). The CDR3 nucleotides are TGCAGTGCGAGAGACAGGGGGGCCTATGGCTACACCTTC. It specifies CSARDRGAYGYTF.

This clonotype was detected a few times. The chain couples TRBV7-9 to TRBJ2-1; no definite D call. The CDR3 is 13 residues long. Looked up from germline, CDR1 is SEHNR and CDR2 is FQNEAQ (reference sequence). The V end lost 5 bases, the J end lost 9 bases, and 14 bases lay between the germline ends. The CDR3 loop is CASSPSGDGEQFF. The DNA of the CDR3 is TGTGCCAGCAGCCCCTCAGGTGATGGTGAGCAGTTCTTC. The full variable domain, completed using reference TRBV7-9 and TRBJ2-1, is DTGVSQNPRHKITKRGQNVTFRCDPISEHNRLYWYRQTLGQGPEFLTYFQNEAQLEKSRLLSDRFSAERPKGSFSTLEIQRTEQGDSAMYLCASSPSGDGEQFFGPGTRLTVL.

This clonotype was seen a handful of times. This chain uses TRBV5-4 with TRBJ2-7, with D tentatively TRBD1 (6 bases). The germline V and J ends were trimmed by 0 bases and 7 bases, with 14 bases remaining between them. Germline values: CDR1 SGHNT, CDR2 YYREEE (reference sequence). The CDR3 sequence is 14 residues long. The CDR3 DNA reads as TGTGCCAGCAGCTTGGAGGCAGGGGCAAGGGAGCAGTACTTC. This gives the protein CASSLEAGAREQYF. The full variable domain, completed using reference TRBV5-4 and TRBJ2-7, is ETGVTQSPTHLIKTRGQQVTLRCSSQSGHNTVSWYQQALGQGPQFIFQYYREEENGRGNFPPRFSGLQFPNYSSELNVNALELDDSALYLCASSLEAGAREQYFGPGTRLTVT.

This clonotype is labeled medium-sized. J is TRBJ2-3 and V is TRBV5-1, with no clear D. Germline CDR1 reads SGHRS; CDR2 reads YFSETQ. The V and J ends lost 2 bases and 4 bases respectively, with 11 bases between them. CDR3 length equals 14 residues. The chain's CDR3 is CASSFSNPADTQYF. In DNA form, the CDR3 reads TGCGCCAGCAGCTTTAGCAATCCGGCAGATACGCAGTATTTT.

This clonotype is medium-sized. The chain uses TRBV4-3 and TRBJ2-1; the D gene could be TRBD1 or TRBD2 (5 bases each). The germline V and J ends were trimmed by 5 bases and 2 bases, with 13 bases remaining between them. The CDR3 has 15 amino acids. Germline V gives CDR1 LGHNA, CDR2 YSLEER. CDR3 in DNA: TGCGCCAGCAGCGTCAGGGTGGGGGCCTACAATGAGCAGTTCTTC. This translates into CASSVRVGAYNEQFF.

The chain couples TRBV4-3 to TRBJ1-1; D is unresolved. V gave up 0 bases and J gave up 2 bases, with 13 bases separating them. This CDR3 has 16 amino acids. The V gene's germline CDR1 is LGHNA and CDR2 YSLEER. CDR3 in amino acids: CASSQDLPAPNTEAFF. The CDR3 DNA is TGCGCCAGCAGCCAAGACCTCCCGGCTCCTAACACTGAAGCTTTCTTT.

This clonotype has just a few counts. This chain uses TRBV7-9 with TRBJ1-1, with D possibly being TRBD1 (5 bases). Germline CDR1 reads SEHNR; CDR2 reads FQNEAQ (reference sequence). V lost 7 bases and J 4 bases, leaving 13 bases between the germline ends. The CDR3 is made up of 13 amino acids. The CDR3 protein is CASTYGGITEAFF. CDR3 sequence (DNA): TGTGCCAGCACCTACGGGGGAATCACTGAAGCTTTCTTT. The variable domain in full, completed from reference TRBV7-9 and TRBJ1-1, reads DTGVSQNPRHKITKRGQNVTFRCDPISEHNRLYWYRQTLGQGPEFLTYFQNEAQLEKSRLLSDRFSAERPKGSFSTLEIQRTEQGDSAMYLCASTYGGITEAFFGQGTRLTVV.

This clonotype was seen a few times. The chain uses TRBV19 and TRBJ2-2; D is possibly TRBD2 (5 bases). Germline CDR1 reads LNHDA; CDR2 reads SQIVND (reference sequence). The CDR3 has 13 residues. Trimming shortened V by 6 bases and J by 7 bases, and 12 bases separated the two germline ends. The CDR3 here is CASRAEGIGELFF. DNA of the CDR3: TGTGCCAGTAGGGCCGAGGGTATCGGGGAGCTGTTTTTT.

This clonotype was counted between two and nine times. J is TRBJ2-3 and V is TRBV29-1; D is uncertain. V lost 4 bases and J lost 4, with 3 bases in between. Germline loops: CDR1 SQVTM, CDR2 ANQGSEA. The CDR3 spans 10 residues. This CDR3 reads CSVASDTQYF. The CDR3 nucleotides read TGCAGCGTTGCATCAGATACGCAGTATTTT.

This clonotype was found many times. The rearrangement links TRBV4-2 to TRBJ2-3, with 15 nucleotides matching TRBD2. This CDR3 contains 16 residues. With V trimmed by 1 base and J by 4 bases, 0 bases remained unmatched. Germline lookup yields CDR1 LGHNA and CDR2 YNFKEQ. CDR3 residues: CASSQGTSGGADTQYF. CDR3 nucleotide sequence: TGTGCCAGCAGCCAAGGGACTAGCGGGGGGGCAGATACGCAGTATTTT.